This T cell receptor (beta chain) was sequenced in a study of cytomegalovirus exposure and HLA in healthy donors (dated by TCRdb to 2015 to 2018). About the full investigation: According to an earlier analysis of a few hundred of the donors, some 170 million T cells yielded roughly 110 million unique TCR beta sequences and around 300 Gb of sequence data. An early release covering 550 to 700 HLA-typed donors comprised approximately 290 gigabases of sequencing data and 85 million to 100 million unique TCR sequences. Of the roughly 400 genotyped donors, approximately 83% fell in the genetic ancestry cluster associated with self-reported Caucasian donors. The study was designed to test whether signatures of past pathogen exposure could be identified by cataloging public T cell receptors. Using immunosequencing, the study profiled T cell repertoires from approximately 700 subjects and related those repertoires to cytomegalovirus serostatus. A separate validation cohort of approximately 120 different subjects was used in addition to the roughly 670-subject first cohort. To predict cytomegalovirus infection status, the study combined high-throughput TCR immunosequencing, statistical association of individual TCRs with disease status, and machine learning. In a later analysis, previously published TCR beta repertoires from fewer than 750 donors were re-analyzed and high-resolution HLA genotyping was added so that TCR occurrence patterns could be studied. Rather than using new phenotypic data, the later analysis identified candidate immune exposures from TCR beta sequences and from how often those sequences occurred across donors. In an earlier analysis of 587 of the donors, high-throughput TCR beta sequencing was used to judge whether each TCR beta V gene segment behaved as functional or pseudogenic. Donor age, sex, ethnicity and CMV serostatus were compiled together with the repertoire data. A later genetic analysis took genome-wide SNP genotypes for about three fifths of the 666 donors and used that subset as a discovery cohort. All discovery cohort repertoires had been generated using a single sequencing platform. Both class I and class II loci were covered by HLA typing, at four-digit resolution. Typing coverage varied by locus: roughly 620-640 donors for A, B, C, DRB1 and DQB1; more than 500 for DQA1; about 590 for DPA1; roughly 450 for DPB1. Five DR-DQ haplotypes were handled as single units for association and clustering, since linkage in the cohort was strong. On average, roughly 240,000 unique TCR beta nucleotide sequences were sequenced per donor among some 420 genotyped donors of the cohort, with roughly 19% of those sequences being non-productive.

Note on this clone: There is no known antigen for this receptor.

V and J lose 2 bases and 0 bases, and a span of 9 bases separates them. From a lookup of the germline V gene, CDR1 and CDR2 are MNHEY and SVGAGI. The CDR3 covers 15 residues, taking in both the cysteine and the phenylalanine. The DNA shown is the 45-base CDR3, in frame from base 1. The cohort was made up of 500 to 850 healthy bone marrow donors. At the time of sampling, all cohort members were nominally healthy, though unrecorded immune exposures were likely present. The donor was CMV seropositive and was included in the group of some 290 seropositive cohort members. A peripheral blood sample was collected from each donor, and TCR beta sequencing was performed on peripheral blood mononuclear cells. The Qiagen DNeasy Blood Extraction Kit was used to extract genomic DNA from the blood cell samples. The library came from the immunoSEQ multiplex PCR assay. A mixture of 60 forward primers for TCR Vbeta segments and 13 reverse primers for TCR Jbeta segments was used in the multiplex PCR. The CDR3 region of rearranged TCR beta genes was amplified from genomic DNA with a multiplex PCR assay. Amplified TCR beta libraries were sequenced as 87-base-pair reads on the Illumina HiSeq System. Concerning the study's data processing: In a later analysis, about 80 million unique TCR beta chains were counted across the roughly 670 repertoires, and roughly 10 million of these chains were shared by at least two donors. A nearest-neighbor algorithm error-corrected the raw reads and collapsed the reads into unique sequences, merging closely related sequences to remove PCR and sequencing errors. To assign V, D and J gene segments, CDR3 sequences were aligned to IMGT reference sequences. For a sequence to be retained, a match of at least six nucleotides to both a V gene segment and a J gene segment was required. Rearrangements were classified as productive when the CDR3 lacked stop codons and remained in frame with V and J, and all other rearrangements were classified as non-productive. Following IMGT convention, CDR3 was defined as the stretch from the second conserved V-encoded cysteine up to the conserved J-encoded phenylalanine. The earlier analysis of fewer than 700 of the donors excluded sequences that lacked an unambiguous match to a single V gene segment. An earlier analysis of 550 to 650 of the donors classified V segments as functional when productive rearrangements were above 56.7% and as segregating when the standard deviation between donors was above 5%. To diagnose cytomegalovirus status from the catalog of TCR beta chain sequences, a statistical classification framework was built. A later analysis assigned V and J genes by comparing TCR nucleotide sequences with IMGT/GENE-DB human TR gene sequences. In a later analysis, CDR3 sequences and most-parsimonious VDJ recombination scenarios were assigned using the TCRdist pipeline. A later analysis defined each TCR beta chain by its CDR3 amino acid sequence plus V-gene family, and excluded reads lacking a unique V-gene family. In a later analysis, nearly 600 highly shared, low-generation-probability nucleotide sequences were removed to address suspected cross-contamination and a sequencing artifact. In a later analysis, a clonal expansion index for each public chain was calculated from normalized within-repertoire ranks of inferred template counts. Generation probabilities in a later analysis came from a VDJ recombination model fitted to out-of-frame rearrangements, and those results were checked against IGoR. Hypergeometric tests were used in a later analysis to score TCR-TCR, TCR-HLA and TCR-CMV co-occurrence, with a repertoire-size bias correction applied to the TCR pairs. In a later analysis, false discovery rates were estimated by permuting HLA or CMV assignments 20 times. In a later analysis, co-occurring TCRs were grouped using DBSCAN, with TCRdist sequence similarity added in when clustering inside HLA-allele-positive subsets. For co-occurrence clustering, repertoires with fewer than 30,000 or more than 120,000 public chains were excluded, along with five repertoires with anomalous nucleotide sharing. The table was pulled from immuneACCESS by TCRdb, which kept in-frame rearrangements only. Such tables lose some clones; where checked, under half of the loss comes from unresolved V genes, and the rest has no known cause. D and trimming come from the DNA, and the V and J calls and clone size come from that table. The sample table on file contains about 210,000 clones. The leading ten clones occupy 0.75% to 1% of the sample.

Broader findings and caveats from the paper: HLA typing was unavailable for some donors at each locus, so association tests used only the typed subset. According to a later genetic analysis, donors in an Asian-associated ancestry cluster had fewer N-insertions in productive TCRs than the roughly 700-donor mean. In this cohort, only TCR beta chains were sequenced, and detectable features were limited by the absence of alpha or paired-chain data. In an earlier analysis of 587 of the donors, most TCR beta V segments appeared in productive rearrangements about 87% or about 30% of the time, broadly matching IMGT annotations. In vitro tests confirmed that a few of the cytomegalovirus-associated TCR beta chains recognize cytomegalovirus antigens. When HLA alleles, especially DR and DQ, strongly co-occurred, TCR associations were difficult to assign to individual alleles. In a later genetic analysis, a missense DCLRE1C variant was associated with V-gene and J-gene trimming of TCR beta chains, and the association was replicated in an independent cohort. According to a later analysis, most CMV-associated TCR beta chains appeared to be HLA-restricted, and the HLA associations seemed to be driven largely by CMV exposure. According to a later analysis, parvovirus B19, influenza, CMV and Epstein-Barr virus appeared linked to several top co-occurrence clusters. A further reported finding was that TCR beta sequences accurately predicted the HLA-A and HLA-B alleles for most subjects in the first cohort. In both the original and validation cohorts, the classifier was reported to diagnose cytomegalovirus status with high specificity and sensitivity. Correlated functional status among segregating V segments might be attributable to linkage disequilibrium, but an unknown experimental factor could not be ruled out. In a later analysis, HLA-associated TCR beta chains showed more clonal expansion and lower generation probabilities than non-associated chains that were equally common. Because counts were too low, 15 or so rarely observed V segments, including chromosome 9 orphons, were excluded from the earlier analysis of a few hundred of the donors. The study gave a list of some 150 TCR beta chains associated with cytomegalovirus. CMV serostatus was the only immune exposure information available for the cohort. It was suggested by the authors that the approach could potentially be generalized to other disease states and immunological phenotypes. Sequencing depth was assumed to be roughly uniform across donors in the presence/absence analyses, though that assumption may not hold. A cluster of highly shared sequence variants was judged likely to represent a technical artifact of the sequencing pipeline. The 87-base-pair reads could not distinguish some IMGT-functional V segments, including TRBV6-2 and TRBV6-3, so those segments were excluded. In a later analysis, some 17,000 TCR beta sequences were associated with specific HLA alleles at a false discovery rate of 0.05. Across donors, most TCR sequences were observed very rarely, whereas some public TCRs were present in many individuals. A later analysis found that TCR association rates varied across HLA loci, with DRB1 alleles showing the most associated TCRs and HLA-C alleles the fewest.

The V gene is TRBV6-5 and the J gene is TRBJ2-3; confidence is insufficient to name the D gene. Sequencing was performed on PBMCs. This clonotype was sampled from a woman between 25 and 40 years old in good health and CMV-seropositive. Read as DNA, the sequence is TGTGCCAGCAGTTACGGCAGTTCTAGCACAGATACGCAGTATTTT. Its coded protein is CASSYGSSSTDTQYF.